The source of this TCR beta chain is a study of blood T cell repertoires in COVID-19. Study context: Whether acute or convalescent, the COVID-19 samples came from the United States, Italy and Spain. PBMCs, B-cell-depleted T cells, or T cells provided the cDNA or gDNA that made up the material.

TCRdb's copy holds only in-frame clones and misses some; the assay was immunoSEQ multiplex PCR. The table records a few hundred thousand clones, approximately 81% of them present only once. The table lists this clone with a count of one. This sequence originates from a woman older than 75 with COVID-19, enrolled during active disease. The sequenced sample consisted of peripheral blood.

The DNA for the CDR3 is TGTGCCAGCAGCTCCTGGGGGGGGGCGACTAGCACAGATACGCAGTATTTT. This encodes CASSSWGGATSTDTQYF. The chain carries TRBV9 and TRBJ2-3; D may be TRBD2 (7 bases). The V end was cut by 4 bases, the J end by 0 bases, with 18 bases between. From germline, CDR1 is SGDLS and CDR2 YYNGEE. This CDR3 comprises 17 residues. Variable domain in full (rest from reference TRBV9 and TRBJ2-3): DSGVTQTPKHLITATGQRVTLRCSPRSGDLSVYWYQQSLDQGLQFLIQYYNGEERAKGNILERFSAQQFPDLHSELNLSSLELGDSALYFCASSSWGGATSTDTQYFGPGTRLTVL.